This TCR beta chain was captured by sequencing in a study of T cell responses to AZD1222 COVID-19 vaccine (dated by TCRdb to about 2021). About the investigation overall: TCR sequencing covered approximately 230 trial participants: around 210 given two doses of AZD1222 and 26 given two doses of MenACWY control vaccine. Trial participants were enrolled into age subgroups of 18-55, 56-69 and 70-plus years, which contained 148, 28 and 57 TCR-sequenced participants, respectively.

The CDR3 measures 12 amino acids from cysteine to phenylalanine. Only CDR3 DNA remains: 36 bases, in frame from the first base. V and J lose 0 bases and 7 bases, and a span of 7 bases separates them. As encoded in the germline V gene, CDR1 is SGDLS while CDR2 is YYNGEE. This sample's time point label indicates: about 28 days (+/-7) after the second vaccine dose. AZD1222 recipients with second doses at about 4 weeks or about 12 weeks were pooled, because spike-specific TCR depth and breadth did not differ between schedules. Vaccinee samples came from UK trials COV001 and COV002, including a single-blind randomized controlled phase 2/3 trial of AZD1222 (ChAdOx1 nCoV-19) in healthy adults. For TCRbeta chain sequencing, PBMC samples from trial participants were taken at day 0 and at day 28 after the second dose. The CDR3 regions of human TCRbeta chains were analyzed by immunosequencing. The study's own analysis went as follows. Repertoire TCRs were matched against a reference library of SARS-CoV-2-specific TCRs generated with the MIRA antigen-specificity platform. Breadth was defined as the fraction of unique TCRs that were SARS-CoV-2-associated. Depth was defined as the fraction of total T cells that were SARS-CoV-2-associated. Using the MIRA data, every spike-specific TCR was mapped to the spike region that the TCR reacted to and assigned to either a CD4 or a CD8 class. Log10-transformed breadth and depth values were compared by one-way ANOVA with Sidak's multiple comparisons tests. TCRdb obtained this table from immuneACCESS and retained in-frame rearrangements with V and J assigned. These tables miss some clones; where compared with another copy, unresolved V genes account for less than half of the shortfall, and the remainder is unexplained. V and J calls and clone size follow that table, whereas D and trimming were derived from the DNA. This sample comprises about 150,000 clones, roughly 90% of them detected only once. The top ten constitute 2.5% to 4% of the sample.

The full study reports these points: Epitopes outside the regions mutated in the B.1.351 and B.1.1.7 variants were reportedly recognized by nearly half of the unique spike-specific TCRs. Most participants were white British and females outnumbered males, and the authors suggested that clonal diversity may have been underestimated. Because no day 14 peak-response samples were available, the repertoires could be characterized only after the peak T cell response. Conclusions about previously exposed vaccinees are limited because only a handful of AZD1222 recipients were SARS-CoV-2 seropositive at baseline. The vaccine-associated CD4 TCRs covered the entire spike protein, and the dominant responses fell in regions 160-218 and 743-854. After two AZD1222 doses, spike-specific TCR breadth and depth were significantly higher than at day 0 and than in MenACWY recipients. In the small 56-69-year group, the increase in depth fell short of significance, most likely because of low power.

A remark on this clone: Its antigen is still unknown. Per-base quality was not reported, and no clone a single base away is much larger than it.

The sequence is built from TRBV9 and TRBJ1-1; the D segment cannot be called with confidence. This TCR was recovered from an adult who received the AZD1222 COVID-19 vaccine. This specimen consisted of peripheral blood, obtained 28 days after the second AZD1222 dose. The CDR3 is CASSVDGDEAFF. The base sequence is TGTGCCAGCAGCGTAGACGGGGATGAAGCTTTCTTT.